This T cell receptor (beta chain) was sequenced in a study of cytomegalovirus exposure and HLA in healthy donors. Study-level findings and limits: The study recorded more than 150 TCR beta chains that were cytomegalovirus-associated.

About this clone itself: What it binds is not known.

Germline-derived CDR1 and CDR2 are LNHDA and SQIVND (reference sequence). The ends lost 4 bases at V and 2 bases at J; junction bases unmatched: 13. The CDR3 length is 17 residues. Vbeta (60) and Jbeta (13) primers were used in the PCR. Generated by immunoSEQ multiplex PCR, the TCRdb table keeps only in-frame clones and is missing some. The sample comprises around 190,000 clones, 60% to 85% of which are singletons, and less than 1.1% rests with the top ten. The sample taken for sequencing was PBMCs. This receptor was obtained from a woman in her forties in good health and CMV-seronegative. The V gene is TRBV19, the J gene TRBJ2-5; 7 bases fit TRBD2. DNA of the CDR3: TGTGCCAGTAGTAAAGGGAGGCGCGGGAGCCTTCAAGAGACCCAGTACTTC. It yields the protein CASSKGRRGSLQETQYF.